Each of the 14 T cell receptor beta chains below was sequenced from the same sample in a study of response to subunit inactivated influenza vaccine. TCRdb fed the RT-PCR reads into MiXCR, producing one record per CDR3 protein. The sample includes 150,000 to 200,000 distinct CDR3 sequences, approximately 12% of them seen just once. Another study also made use of these data, one on T cells expressing NK-cell markers. That study reports: Beta-chain TCR cDNA was generated via 5'RACE template switching with UMIs.

The sequencing here drew on CD8+ T cells sorted from PBMCs, taken approximately 13 days after vaccination. The receptors here all came from a man aged 50 to 60 who received an inactivated influenza vaccine.

The genes are TRBV20-1 and TRBJ1-2; the D gene is possibly TRBD1 (5 bases). The germline CDR1 and CDR2 sequences are DFQATT and SNEGSKA (reference sequence). The CDR3 extends over 13 amino acids. Trimming pared 3 bases from V and 5 bases from J, leaving 13 bases between. This CDR3 reads CSASGQGRYGYTF. The CDR3 bases are TGCAGTGCTAGCGGCCAGGGAAGATATGGCTACACCTTC.

The chain employs TRBV28 and TRBJ2-7; a possible D gene is TRBD1 (6 bases). Per germline, CDR1 MDHEN and CDR2 SYDVKM. The CDR3 sequence is 14 residues long. V lost 7 bases and J lost 5, with 18 bases in between. This CDR3 is CASTNTGTPNEQYF. The CDR3 nucleotides read TGTGCCAGCACCAATACGGGGACACCGAACGAGCAGTACTTC.

J is TRBJ1-5 and V is TRBV7-9; D unclear. The germline V gene has CDR1 SEHNR and CDR2 FQNEAQ (reference sequence). The length of the CDR3 is 13 residues. With 5 bases removed from V and 5 bases from J, the gap between germline ends came to 10 bases. The CDR3 coding sequence is TGTGCCAGCAGCCCCCGCGGGGATCAGCCCCAGCATTTT. It encodes CASSPRGDQPQHF.

The V call is TRBV28, the J call TRBJ2-7; D is unresolved. Trimming took off 3 bases at V and 7 bases at J, with 13 bases between the two ends. This CDR3 comprises 13 residues. Germline CDR1 MDHEN, CDR2 SYDVKM. The CDR3 DNA reads as TGTGCCAGCAGTTTTATTCCTCACGGGGAGCAGTACTTC. Amino acid sequence: CASSFIPHGEQYF.

This chain uses TRBV28 with TRBJ2-1; possibly TRBD2 for D (5 bases). In germline, CDR1 is MDHEN, CDR2 SYDVKM. CDR3 length equals 18 residues. V lost 4 bases, J lost 7 bases, and 26 bases lay in between. CDR3 nucleotide sequence: TGTGCCAGCAGTTGGATGGAAGGTGGGGAGACCGTAGGAAATGAGCAGTTCTTC. Translation: CASSWMEGGETVGNEQFF.

This clonotype was picked up a small number of times. The V call is TRBV28, the J call TRBJ2-3, with D possibly being TRBD2 (5 bases). V dropped 6 bases and J dropped 0 bases, with 16 bases sitting between them. This CDR3 comprises 16 residues. CDR1 and CDR2 (germline): MDHEN, SYDVKM. CDR3 in amino acids: CASSPIRGASTDTQYF. CDR3 nucleotide sequence: TGTGCCAGCAGCCCGATACGGGGAGCTAGCACAGATACGCAGTATTTT. The variable domain in full, with the rest retrieved from reference TRBV28 and TRBJ2-3, is DVKVTQSSRYLVKRTGEKVFLECVQDMDHENMFWYRQDPGLGLRLIYFSYDVKMKEKGDIPEGYSVSREKKERFSLILESASTNQTSMYLCASSPIRGASTDTQYFGPGTRLTVL.

The chain is built from TRBV29-1 and TRBJ1-1; D is ambiguous. Germline-derived CDR1 and CDR2 are SQVTM and ANQGSEA. This CDR3 spans 11 amino acids. Trimming removed 7 bases at V and 1 base at J, with 7 bases between. CDR3 loop: CSGQENTEAFF. Here the CDR3 DNA reads TGCAGCGGGCAGGAGAACACTGAAGCTTTCTTT.

This clonotype was counted a few times. Since the CDR3 does not end with the conserved phenylalanine or tryptophan, this likely comes from a read error. The CDR3 loop is CSVERAPWDVQFY. The CDR3 coding sequence is TGCAGCGTTGAGCGGGCCCCTTGGGATGTCCAGTTCTAC. The chain links TRBV29-1 to TRBJ2-1; D perhaps matches TRBD2 (5 bases). The CDR3 sequence is 13 residues long. Trimming removed 3 bases from V and 13 bases from J, with 19 bases in between. CDR1 is SQVTM, CDR2 ANQGSEA, per germline.

This clonotype has ten or more counts. The rearrangement joins TRBV6-5 to TRBJ2-2, with D unclear. The CDR3 length is 14 residues. Germline assignment: CDR1 MNHEY and CDR2 SVGAGI. Trimming shortened V by 2 bases and J by 7 bases, and 11 bases separated the two germline ends. The CDR3 nucleotides read TGTGCCAGCAGTTACGGAGATGGGGTCGGGGAGCTGTTTTTT. Translated: CASSYGDGVGELFF.

This clonotype was seen more than once but under ten times. The chain recombines TRBV4-3 with TRBJ2-7; D assignment may be TRBD1 or TRBD2 (5 bases each). Germline assignment: CDR1 LGHNA and CDR2 YSLEER. V was cut by 3 bases and J by 1 base, with 13 bases left in between. The CDR3 totals 15 residues. The CDR3 nucleotides are TGCGCCAGCAGCCATAGGGACGGAGGTTCCTACGAGCAGTACTTC. Residues: CASSHRDGGSYEQYF.

The rearrangement links TRBV15 to TRBJ2-1; D is ambiguous. Germline V lookup: CDR1 LNHNV, CDR2 YYDKDF (reference sequence). Trimming left V 4 bases short and J 2 bases short, with 9 bases between. This CDR3 has 14 amino acids. For the CDR3, the DNA is TGTGCCACCAGCACCGTTGAAACCTACAATGAGCAGTTCTTC. It translates to CATSTVETYNEQFF. The variable domain in full, with the rest retrieved from reference TRBV15 and TRBJ2-1, is DAMVIQNPRYQVTQFGKPVTLSCSQTLNHNVMYWYQQKSSQAPKLLFHYYDKDFNNEADTPDNFQSRRPNTSFCFLDIRSPGLGDTAMYLCATSTVETYNEQFFGPGTRLTVL.

The chain links TRBV7-9 to TRBJ1-2, with D possibly TRBD1 on 6 matching bases. V lost 2 bases and J lost 4, with 11 bases in between. The CDR3 extends over 14 amino acids. Germline V CDR1 and CDR2: SEHNR, FQNEAQ (reference sequence). The CDR3 region is CASSLQGWGYGYTF. The CDR3 DNA sequence: TGTGCCAGCAGCTTACAGGGGTGGGGCTATGGCTACACCTTC.

This clonotype was seen ten or more times. The V and J genes are TRBV12-3 or TRBV12-4 and TRBJ2-7; 7 nucleotides line up with TRBD1. After removal of 7 bases from V and 2 bases from J, the junction contained 8 bases not matched to a gene. The CDR3 extends over 14 amino acids. In nucleotides, the CDR3 is TGTGCCAGCACCTTGGGGGACAGCACCTACGAGCAGTACTTC. It specifies CASTLGDSTYEQYF.

The chain employs TRBV27 and TRBJ2-1, with 11 bases fitting TRBD2. Losses at the gene ends were 0 bases for V and 9 bases for J; bases not matched to a gene: 7. The germline V gene encodes CDR1 MNHEY and CDR2 SMNVEV (reference sequence). CDR3 size: 16 residues. CDR3 region: CASSLSVLAGVFEQFF. Here the CDR3 DNA reads TGTGCCAGCAGTTTATCAGTACTAGCGGGAGTTTTTGAGCAGTTCTTC.